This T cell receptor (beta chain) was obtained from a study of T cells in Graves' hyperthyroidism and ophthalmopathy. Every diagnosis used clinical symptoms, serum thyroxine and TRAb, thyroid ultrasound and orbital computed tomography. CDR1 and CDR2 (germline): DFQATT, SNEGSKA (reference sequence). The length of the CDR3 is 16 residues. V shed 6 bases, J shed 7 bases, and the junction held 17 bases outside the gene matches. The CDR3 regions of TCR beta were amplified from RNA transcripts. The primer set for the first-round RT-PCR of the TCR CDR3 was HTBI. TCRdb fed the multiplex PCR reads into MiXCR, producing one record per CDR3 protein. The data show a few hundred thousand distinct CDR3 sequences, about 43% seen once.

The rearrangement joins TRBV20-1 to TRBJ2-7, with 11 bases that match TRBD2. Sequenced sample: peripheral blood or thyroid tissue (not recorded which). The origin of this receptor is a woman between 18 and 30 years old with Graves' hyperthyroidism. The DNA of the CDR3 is TGCAGTGCCCAGGAGGGGTCTAGCGGGAGGCTCGATGAGCAGTACTTC. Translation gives CSAQEGSSGRLDEQYF.